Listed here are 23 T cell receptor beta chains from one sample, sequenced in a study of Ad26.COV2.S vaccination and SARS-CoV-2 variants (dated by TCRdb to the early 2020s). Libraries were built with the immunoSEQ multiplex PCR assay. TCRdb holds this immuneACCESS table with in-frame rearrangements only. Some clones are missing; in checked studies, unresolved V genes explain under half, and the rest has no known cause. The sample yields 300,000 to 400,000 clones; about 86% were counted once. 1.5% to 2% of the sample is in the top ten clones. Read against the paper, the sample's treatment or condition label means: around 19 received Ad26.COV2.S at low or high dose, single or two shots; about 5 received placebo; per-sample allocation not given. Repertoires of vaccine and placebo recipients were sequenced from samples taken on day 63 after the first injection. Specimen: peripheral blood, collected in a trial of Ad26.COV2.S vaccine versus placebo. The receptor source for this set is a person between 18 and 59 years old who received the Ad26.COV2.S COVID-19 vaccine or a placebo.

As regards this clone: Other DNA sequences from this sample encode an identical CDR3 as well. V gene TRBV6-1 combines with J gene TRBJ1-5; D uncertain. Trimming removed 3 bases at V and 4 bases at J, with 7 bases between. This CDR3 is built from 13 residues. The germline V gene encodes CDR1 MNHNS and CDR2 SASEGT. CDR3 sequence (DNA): TGTGCCAGCAGTGAGCGGAGAAATCAGCCCCAGCATTTT. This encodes CASSERRNQPQHF.

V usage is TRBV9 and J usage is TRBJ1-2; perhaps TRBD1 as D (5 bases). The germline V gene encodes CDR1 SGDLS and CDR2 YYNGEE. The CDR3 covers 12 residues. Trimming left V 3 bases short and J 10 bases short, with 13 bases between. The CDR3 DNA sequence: TGTGCCAGCAGCGGGGGGACGTCCTACTACACCTTC. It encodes CASSGGTSYYTF.

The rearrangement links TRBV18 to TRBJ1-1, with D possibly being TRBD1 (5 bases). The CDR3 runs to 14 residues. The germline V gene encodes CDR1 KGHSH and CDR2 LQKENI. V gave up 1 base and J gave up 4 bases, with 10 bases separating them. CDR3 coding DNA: TGTGCCAGCTCACCACATTCAGACAGCACTGAAGCTTTCTTT. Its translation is CASSPHSDSTEAFF. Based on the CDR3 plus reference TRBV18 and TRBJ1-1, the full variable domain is NAGVMQNPRHLVRRRGQEARLRCSPMKGHSHVYWYRQLPEEGLKFMVYLQKENIIDESGMPKERFSAEFPKEGPSILRIQQVVRGDSAAYFCASSPHSDSTEAFFGQGTRLTVV.

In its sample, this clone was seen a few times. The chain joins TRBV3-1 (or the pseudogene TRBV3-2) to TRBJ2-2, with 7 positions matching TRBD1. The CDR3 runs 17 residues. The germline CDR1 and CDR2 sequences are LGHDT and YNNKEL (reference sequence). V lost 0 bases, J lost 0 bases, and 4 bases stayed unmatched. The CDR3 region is CASSQDPGGSNTGELFF. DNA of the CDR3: TGTGCCAGCAGCCAAGATCCAGGGGGATCGAACACCGGGGAGCTGTTTTTT.

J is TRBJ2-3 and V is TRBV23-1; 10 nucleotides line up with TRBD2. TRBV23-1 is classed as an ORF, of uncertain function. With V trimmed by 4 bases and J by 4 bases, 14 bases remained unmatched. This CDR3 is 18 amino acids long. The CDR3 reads CASSPGAGGPSEADTQYF. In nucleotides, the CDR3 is TGCGCCAGCAGTCCGGGAGCGGGGGGGCCCAGTGAGGCAGATACGCAGTATTTT.

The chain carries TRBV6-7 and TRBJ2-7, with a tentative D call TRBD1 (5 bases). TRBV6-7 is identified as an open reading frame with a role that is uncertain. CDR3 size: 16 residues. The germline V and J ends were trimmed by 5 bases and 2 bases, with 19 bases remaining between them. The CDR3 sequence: CASSRQGRDVPYEQYF. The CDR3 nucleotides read TGTGCCAGCAGTCGTCAGGGAAGGGATGTACCCTACGAGCAGTACTTC.

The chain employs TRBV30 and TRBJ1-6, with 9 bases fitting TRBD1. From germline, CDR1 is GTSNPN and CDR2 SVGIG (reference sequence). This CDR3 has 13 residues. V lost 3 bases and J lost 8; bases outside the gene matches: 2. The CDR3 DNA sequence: TGTGCCTGGAGGACAGGGGGGTATTCACCCCTCCACTTT. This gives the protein CAWRTGGYSPLHF.

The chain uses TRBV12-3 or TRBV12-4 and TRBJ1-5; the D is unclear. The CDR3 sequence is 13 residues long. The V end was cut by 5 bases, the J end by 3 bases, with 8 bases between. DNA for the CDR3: TGTGCCAGCAGTGACGGTTACAATCAGCCCCAGCATTTT. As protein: CASSDGYNQPQHF.

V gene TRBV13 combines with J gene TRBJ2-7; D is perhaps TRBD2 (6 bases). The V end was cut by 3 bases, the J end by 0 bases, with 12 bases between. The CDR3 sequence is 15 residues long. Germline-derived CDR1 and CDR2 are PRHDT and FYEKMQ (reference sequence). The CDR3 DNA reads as TGTGCCAGCAGCTTTCGGGGGTCCCTCTCCTACGAGCAGTACTTC. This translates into CASSFRGSLSYEQYF.

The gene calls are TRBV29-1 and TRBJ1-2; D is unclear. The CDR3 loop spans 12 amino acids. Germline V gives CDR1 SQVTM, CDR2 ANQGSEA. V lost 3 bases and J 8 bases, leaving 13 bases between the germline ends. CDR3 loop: CSVDGPEGGYTF. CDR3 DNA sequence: TGCAGCGTTGACGGCCCAGAGGGCGGCTACACCTTC.

The CDR3 DNA sequence: TGTGCCTGGAAAAGGGGGGACAGGGGAAAGGCGAATTCACCCCTCCACTTT. It yields the protein CAWKRGDRGKANSPLHF. This chain connects TRBV30 to TRBJ1-6; TRBD1 matches at 10 bases. The germline CDR1 and CDR2 sequences are GTSNPN and SVGIG (reference sequence). The CDR3 is 17 residues long. With 4 bases clipped from V and 7 bases from J, the junction kept 13 bases outside the gene matches. Complete variable domain (other parts from reference TRBV30 and TRBJ1-6): SQTIHQWPATLVQPVGSPLSLECTVEGTSNPNLYWYRQAAGRGLQLLFYSVGIGQISSEVPQNLSASRPQDRQFILSSKKLLLSDSGFYLCAWKRGDRGKANSPLHFGNGTRLTVT.

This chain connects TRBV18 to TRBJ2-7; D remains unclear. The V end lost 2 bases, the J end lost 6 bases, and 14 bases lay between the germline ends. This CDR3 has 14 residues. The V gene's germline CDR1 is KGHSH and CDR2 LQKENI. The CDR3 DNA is TGTGCCAGCTCACCAAGGCCGGCGGAATCCGAGCAGTACTTC. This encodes CASSPRPAESEQYF. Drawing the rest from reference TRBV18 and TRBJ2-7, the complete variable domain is NAGVMQNPRHLVRRRGQEARLRCSPMKGHSHVYWYRQLPEEGLKFMVYLQKENIIDESGMPKERFSAEFPKEGPSILRIQQVVRGDSAAYFCASSPRPAESEQYFGPGTRLTVT.

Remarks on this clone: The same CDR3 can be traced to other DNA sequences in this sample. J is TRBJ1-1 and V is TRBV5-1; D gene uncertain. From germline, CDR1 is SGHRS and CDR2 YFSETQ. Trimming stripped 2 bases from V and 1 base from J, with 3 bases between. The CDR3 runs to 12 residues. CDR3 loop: CASSFGNTEAFF. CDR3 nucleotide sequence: TGCGCCAGCAGCTTCGGGAACACTGAAGCTTTCTTT.

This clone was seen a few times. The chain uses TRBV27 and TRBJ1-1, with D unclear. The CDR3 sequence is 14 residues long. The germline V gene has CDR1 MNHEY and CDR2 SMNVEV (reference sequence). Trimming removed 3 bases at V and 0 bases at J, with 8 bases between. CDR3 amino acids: CASSFLGMNTEAFF. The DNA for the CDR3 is TGTGCCAGCAGTTTTCTGGGGATGAACACTGAAGCTTTCTTT.

This chain's CDR3 is CASRVGGTNEKLFF. The CDR3, as DNA: TGTGCCAGCAGGGTGGGGGGTACTAATGAAAAACTGTTTTTT. This chain links TRBV6-5 with TRBJ1-4; perhaps TRBD1 as D (5 bases). The length of the CDR3 is 14 residues. Germline-derived CDR1 and CDR2 are MNHEY and SVGAGI. Trimming stripped 6 bases from V and 2 bases from J, with 10 bases between.

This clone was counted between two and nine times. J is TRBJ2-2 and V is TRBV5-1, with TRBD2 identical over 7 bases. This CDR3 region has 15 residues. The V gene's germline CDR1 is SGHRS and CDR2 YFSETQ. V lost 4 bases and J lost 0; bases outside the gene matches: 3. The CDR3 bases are TGCGCCAGCAGCCCCGGGGGGTCGAACACCGGGGAGCTGTTTTTT. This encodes CASSPGGSNTGELFF.

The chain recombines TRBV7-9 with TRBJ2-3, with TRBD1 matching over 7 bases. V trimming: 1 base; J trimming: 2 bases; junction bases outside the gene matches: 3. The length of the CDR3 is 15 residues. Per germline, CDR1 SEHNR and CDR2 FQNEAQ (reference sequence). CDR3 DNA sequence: TGTGCCAGCAGCTTAGGACAGGGTGACACAGATACGCAGTATTTT. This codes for CASSLGQGDTDTQYF.

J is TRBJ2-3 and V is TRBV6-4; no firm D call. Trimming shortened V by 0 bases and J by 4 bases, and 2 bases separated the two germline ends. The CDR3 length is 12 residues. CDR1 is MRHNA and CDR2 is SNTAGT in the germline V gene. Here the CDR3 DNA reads TGTGCCAGCAGTGACTCATCAGATACGCAGTATTTT. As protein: CASSDSSDTQYF.

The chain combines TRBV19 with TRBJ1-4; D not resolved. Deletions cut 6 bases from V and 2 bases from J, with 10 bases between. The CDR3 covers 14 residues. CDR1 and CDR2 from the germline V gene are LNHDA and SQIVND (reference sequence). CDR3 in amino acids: CASRLQTTNEKLFF. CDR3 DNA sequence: TGTGCCAGTAGGCTCCAAACGACTAATGAAAAACTGTTTTTT.

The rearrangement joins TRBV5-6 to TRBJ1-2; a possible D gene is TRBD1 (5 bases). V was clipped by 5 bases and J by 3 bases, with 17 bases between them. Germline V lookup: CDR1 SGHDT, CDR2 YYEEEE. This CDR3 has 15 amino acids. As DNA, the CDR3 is TGTGCCAGCAGTGAACCCGGGAGGGGCGACTATGGCTACACCTTC. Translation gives CASSEPGRGDYGYTF.

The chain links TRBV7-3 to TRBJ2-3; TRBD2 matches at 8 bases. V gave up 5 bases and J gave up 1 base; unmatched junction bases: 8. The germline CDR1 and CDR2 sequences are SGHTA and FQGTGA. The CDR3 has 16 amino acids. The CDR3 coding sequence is TGTGCCAGCAGCCGATCTAGCGGGTCTGGCACAGATACGCAGTATTTT. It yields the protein CASSRSSGSGTDTQYF.

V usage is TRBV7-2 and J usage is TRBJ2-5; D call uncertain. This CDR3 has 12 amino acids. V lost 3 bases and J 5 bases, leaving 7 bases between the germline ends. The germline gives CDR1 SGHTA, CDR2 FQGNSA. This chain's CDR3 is CASSFGGETQYF. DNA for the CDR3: TGTGCCAGCAGCTTCGGTGGGGAGACCCAGTACTTC.

CDR3: CAWRGQGMNTEAFF. The CDR3 DNA follows: TGTGCCTGGAGGGGACAGGGAATGAACACTGAAGCTTTCTTT. The genes are TRBV30 and TRBJ1-1; 9 nucleotides align to TRBD1. Germline loops: CDR1 GTSNPN, CDR2 SVGIG (reference sequence). The V segment lost 3 bases and the J segment 0 bases; nucleotides outside the gene matches: 2. The CDR3 has 14 amino acids.